The 4 T cell receptor beta chains below come from one sample, sequenced in a study of regulatory T cells in long-lasting Graves disease (dated by TCRdb to about 2021). Library generation was performed with multiplex PCR. This sample was sequenced with an Illumina HiSeq 4000. To build TCR beta libraries, CDR3 regions were amplified by Arm-PCR using iRepertoire HTBI primers. Using fastp trimming at Q25 and MiXCR clonotype assembly, TCRdb reanalyzed the public sequencing data and kept in-frame beta chains. Merged by CDR3 protein, the rows form single entries marked with the most common genes and DNA. For this sample the table gives roughly 400,000 distinct CDR3 sequences, of which 16% were detected only once. The ten biggest clones cover 20% to 25% of the sample. Per the publication, the time point label means: newly diagnosed GD, antithyroid drugs for less than 3 months. For both TCR sequencing and RNA sequencing, RNA was extracted from PBMCs using TRIzol.

This sample also appeared in a second study, on T cells in Graves' hyperthyroidism and ophthalmopathy.

This specimen was peripheral blood mononuclear cells (PBMCs), taken at new diagnosis, from a patient treated with antithyroid drugs. Source of these receptors: a woman between 18 and 29 years old with Graves disease. Donor details come from another sample of the same person, matched by shared clones.

The chain has TRBV19 and TRBJ2-7; D call uncertain. This CDR3 has 11 amino acids. The V gene's germline CDR1 is LNHDA and CDR2 SQIVND (reference sequence). Trimming left V 5 bases short and J 7 bases short, with 9 bases between. The CDR3 DNA reads TGTGCCAGTAGTTTGGCAGAGGAGCAGTACTTC. This gives the protein CASSLAEEQYF.

This clonotype has a handful of counts. This sequence joins TRBV5-1 and TRBJ1-5; TRBD1 matches at 8 bases. Germline V gene data show CDR1 as SGHRS and CDR2 as YFSETQ. This CDR3 is built from 15 residues. V was clipped by 0 bases and J by 4 bases; unmatched bases: 3. The CDR3, as DNA: TGCGCCAGCAGCTTGGGGGACAGGAGTAATCAGCCCCAGCATTTT. Translating it yields CASSLGDRSNQPQHF.

The V gene is TRBV7-2, the J gene TRBJ2-5; TRBD1 is a possible D gene (7 bases). Germline-derived CDR1 and CDR2 are SGHTA and FQGNSA. The CDR3 runs to 15 residues. Trimming took off 3 bases at V and 5 bases at J, with 16 bases between the two ends. The CDR3 DNA reads as TGTGCCAGCAGCTTCGAACAGGGGAGGATCGAGACCCAGTACTTC. This sequence encodes CASSFEQGRIETQYF.

This clonotype was observed a handful of times. V is TRBV12-3 or TRBV12-4 and J is TRBJ2-2, with no clear D. With 3 bases removed from V and 7 bases from J, the gap between germline ends came to 6 bases. The CDR3 covers 12 residues. The CDR3 sequence: CASSLAVGELFF. Here the CDR3 DNA reads TGTGCCAGCAGTTTGGCGGTCGGGGAGCTGTTTTTT.